The 16 T cell receptor beta chains listed next were all sequenced from one sample in a study of blood T cell repertoires in COVID-19 (TCRdb year 2020). Libraries came from the immunoSEQ multiplex PCR assay. Sourced from immuneACCESS, this table was stored by TCRdb with only in-frame sequences that have V and J called. A share of the clones is absent; for the studies checked, an unresolved V gene accounts for under half, and the remainder has no known explanation. Counted in this sample were 200,000 to 300,000 clones; 70% to 90% of them appeared once. Of the sample, about 0.8% falls within the top ten clones. What was sequenced was peripheral blood. All receptors derive from a woman between 25 and 40 years old with acute or convalescent COVID-19.

V usage is TRBV2 and J usage is TRBJ2-3; D is perhaps TRBD2 (7 bases). The CDR3 contains 15 residues. Germline V gives CDR1 SNHLY, CDR2 FYNNEI. Trimming pared 7 bases from V and 9 bases from J, leaving 23 bases between. The CDR3 is CASTLYMGGLGTQYF. The CDR3 DNA reads as TGTGCCAGCACCCTGTACATGGGGGGGCTCGGAACGCAGTATTTT.

The chain uses TRBV10-1 and TRBJ2-3; TRBD2 aligns across 7 bases. J was trimmed by 1 base and V by 4 bases; bases with no gene match: 2. CDR3 length equals 14 residues. Germline V gene data show CDR1 as WNHNN and CDR2 as SYGVQD (reference sequence). Here the CDR3 reads CASSASGRTDTQYF. CDR3 sequence (DNA): TGCGCCAGCAGTGCTAGCGGTCGCACAGATACGCAGTATTTT.

This rearrangement joins TRBV3-1 (or the pseudogene TRBV3-2) to TRBJ2-6; the D gene is possibly TRBD2 (6 bases). Germline CDR1 reads LGHDT; CDR2 reads YNNKEL (reference sequence). With 0 bases removed from V and 2 bases from J, the gap between germline ends came to 14 bases. CDR3 size: 18 residues. The CDR3 DNA follows: TGTGCCAGCAGCCAAGATAGAGGAGCGGGCACTGGGGCCAACGTCCTGACTTTC. The encoded protein is CASSQDRGAGTGANVLTF.

This rearrangement joins TRBV19 to TRBJ1-4, with D unclear. V was clipped by 2 bases and J by 4 bases, with 8 bases between them. The CDR3 spans 14 residues. The germline V gene encodes CDR1 LNHDA and CDR2 SQIVND (reference sequence). The CDR3 loop is CASSIQAINEKLFF. As DNA, the CDR3 is TGTGCCAGTAGTATACAGGCGATTAATGAAAAACTGTTTTTT.

This rearrangement joins TRBV6-5 to TRBJ1-1; TRBD1 might be the D (6 bases). V was shortened by 4 bases and J by 2 bases, with 14 bases between the two germline ends. Germline loops: CDR1 MNHEY, CDR2 SVGAGI. The CDR3 has 15 amino acids. The CDR3 nucleotides read TGTGCCAGCAGTTTTCGGGACATTTTTAACACTGAAGCTTTCTTT. Translating gives CASSFRDIFNTEAFF.

In this sample, this clone turned up once. This chain connects TRBV7-2 to TRBJ2-7, with TRBD2 as a possible D gene (6 bases). The CDR3 is 14 amino acids. Looked up from germline, CDR1 is SGHTA and CDR2 is FQGNSA. With 5 bases removed from V and 2 bases from J, the gap between germline ends came to 13 bases. DNA of the CDR3: TGTGCCAGCAGCCCACGAAGCGGGCCCTACGAGCAGTACTTC. Its protein product is CASSPRSGPYEQYF.

The V and J genes are TRBV28 and TRBJ1-5, with TRBD1 matching 7 bases. Trimming cost V 8 bases and J 5 bases; bases outside gene matches: 6. This CDR3 has 13 residues. Germline loops: CDR1 MDHEN, CDR2 SYDVKM. The CDR3 DNA reads TGTGCCAGCGTAGTCCAGGGGGATCAGCCCCAGCATTTT. It codes for CASVVQGDQPQHF.

This chain uses TRBV18 with TRBJ1-5; D is perhaps TRBD1 (5 bases). CDR1 and CDR2 (germline): KGHSH, LQKENI. CDR3 length: 16 residues. Between the trimmed V and J ends, which lost 1 base and 0 bases, there was a span of 10 bases. CDR3 amino acids: CASSPQGRGSNQPQHF. The CDR3 region has the DNA TGTGCCAGCTCACCACAGGGAAGGGGTAGCAATCAGCCCCAGCATTTT.

The chain joins TRBV7-9 to TRBJ1-6; the match to TRBD1 covers 7 bases. V trimming: 2 bases; J trimming: 5 bases; junction bases outside the gene matches: 3. In germline, CDR1 is SEHNR, CDR2 FQNEAQ (reference sequence). CDR3 length equals 15 residues. Here the CDR3 reads CASSLTGQHNSPLHF. In DNA form, the CDR3 reads TGTGCCAGCAGCTTAACGGGACAGCATAATTCACCCCTCCACTTT.

The V call is TRBV7-9, the J call TRBJ2-5, with 10 bases lining up with TRBD2. CDR1 and CDR2 from the germline V gene are SEHNR and FQNEAQ (reference sequence). J gave up 4 bases and V 2 bases, and 13 bases lay outside the gene matches. CDR3 length: 18 amino acids. CDR3 coding DNA: TGTGCCAGCAGCTTATCTCTCCTTCTAGCGGGAGTTCGAGAGACCCAGTACTTC. Encoded protein: CASSLSLLLAGVRETQYF. Drawing the rest from reference TRBV7-9 and TRBJ2-5, the complete variable domain is DTGVSQNPRHKITKRGQNVTFRCDPISEHNRLYWYRQTLGQGPEFLTYFQNEAQLEKSRLLSDRFSAERPKGSFSTLEIQRTEQGDSAMYLCASSLSLLLAGVRETQYFGPGTRLLVL.

The chain recombines TRBV27 with TRBJ1-6; 9 bases map to TRBD1. This CDR3 is 15 amino acids long. J lost 2 bases, V lost 6 bases, and 2 bases had no gene match. Germline V gene data show CDR1 as MNHEY and CDR2 as SMNVEV (reference sequence). The CDR3 here is CASRWTGAYNSPLHF. The CDR3 DNA follows: TGTGCCAGCAGATGGACAGGGGCCTATAATTCACCCCTCCACTTT.

The gene calls are TRBV5-6 and TRBJ1-6, with 7 bases identical to TRBD1. CDR1 and CDR2 (germline): SGHDT, YYEEEE. This CDR3 contains 16 residues. V shed 0 bases and J 2 bases; nucleotides not matched to a gene: 2. The CDR3 sequence: CASSLGGGPYNSPLHF. The CDR3 nucleotides read TGTGCCAGCAGCTTGGGAGGGGGCCCCTATAATTCACCCCTCCACTTT.

The rearrangement links TRBV29-1 to TRBJ2-6, with D maybe TRBD1 (6 bases). The CDR3 length is 15 residues. Germline V CDR1 and CDR2: SQVTM, ANQGSEA. V lost 5 bases, J lost 0 bases, and 11 bases lay in between. CDR3 coding DNA: TGCAGCGTTTCCGGACAGCTCTCTGGGGCCAACGTCCTGACTTTC. It codes for CSVSGQLSGANVLTF.

The V gene is TRBV4-2, the J gene TRBJ2-7; D is possibly TRBD1 (5 bases). Trimming took 1 base from V and 1 from J, leaving 8 bases between them. This CDR3 contains 14 residues. Per the germline V gene, CDR1 is LGHNA and CDR2 is YNFKEQ. CDR3 nucleotide sequence: TGTGCCAGCAGCCAAGGCAGGGTGTCCTACGAGCAGTACTTC. This gives the protein CASSQGRVSYEQYF.

J is TRBJ2-5 and V is TRBV30; TRBD2 matches 8 bases. Germline assignment: CDR1 GTSNPN and CDR2 SVGIG (reference sequence). The V and J ends lost 7 bases and 1 base, in that order; junction bases with no gene match: 5. The length of the CDR3 is 13 residues. The CDR3 sequence is CALGAGGQETQYF. CDR3 nucleotide sequence: TGTGCCTTGGGGGCGGGAGGCCAAGAGACCCAGTACTTC.

The genes are TRBV19 and TRBJ1-6; TRBD1 agrees at 7 bases. The CDR3 extends over 14 amino acids. Germline CDR1 LNHDA, CDR2 SQIVND (reference sequence). Losses at the gene ends were 4 bases for V and 7 bases for J; bases not matched to a gene: 4. CDR3 loop: CASSTKTGNSPLHF. The DNA for the CDR3 is TGTGCCAGTAGTACCAAGACAGGGAATTCACCCCTCCACTTT.